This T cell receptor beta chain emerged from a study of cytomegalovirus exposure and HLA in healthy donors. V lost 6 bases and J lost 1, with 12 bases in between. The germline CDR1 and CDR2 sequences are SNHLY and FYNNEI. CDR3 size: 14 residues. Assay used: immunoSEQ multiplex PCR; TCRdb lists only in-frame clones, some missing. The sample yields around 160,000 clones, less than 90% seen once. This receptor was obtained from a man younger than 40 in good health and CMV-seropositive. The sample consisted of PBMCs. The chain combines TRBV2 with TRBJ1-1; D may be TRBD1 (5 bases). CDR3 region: CASRTGLGNTEAFF. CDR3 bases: TGTGCCAGCAGAACGGGACTGGGGAACACTGAAGCTTTCTTT.